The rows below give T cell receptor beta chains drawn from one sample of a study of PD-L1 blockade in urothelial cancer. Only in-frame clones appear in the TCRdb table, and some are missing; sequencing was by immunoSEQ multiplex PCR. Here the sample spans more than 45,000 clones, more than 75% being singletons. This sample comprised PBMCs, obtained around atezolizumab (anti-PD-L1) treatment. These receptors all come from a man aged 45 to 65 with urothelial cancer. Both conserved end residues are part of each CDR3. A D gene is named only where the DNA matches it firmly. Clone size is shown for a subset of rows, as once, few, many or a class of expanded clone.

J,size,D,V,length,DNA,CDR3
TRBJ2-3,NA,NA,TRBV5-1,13,TGCGCCAGCAGCTTGGGGACAACAGATACGCAGTATTTT,CASSLGTTDTQYF
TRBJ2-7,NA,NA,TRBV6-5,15,TGTGCCAGCAGTCCTCTGACAGGCGGAACTTACGAGCAGTACTTC,CASSPLTGGTYEQYF
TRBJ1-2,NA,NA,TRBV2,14,TGTGCCAGCAGTGAAAGTTGGGCCCAAGGAGGCTACACCTTC,CASSESWAQGGYTF
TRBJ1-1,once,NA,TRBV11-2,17,TGTGCCAGCAGCTTAGATCTGACGCTCGCCGGGAGTACTGAAGCTTTCTTT,CASSLDLTLAGSTEAFF
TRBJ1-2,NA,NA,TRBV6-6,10,TGTGCCAGCAGTACCGGACAGCCGACCTTC,CASSTGQPTF
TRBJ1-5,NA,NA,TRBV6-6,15,TGTGCCAGCACTCCCCAGGGTTATAGCAATCAGCCCCAGCATTTT,CASTPQGYSNQPQHF
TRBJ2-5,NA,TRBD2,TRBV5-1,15,TGCGCCAGCAGCTTGGGCCCTAGCGGGGTAGAGACCCAGTACTTC,CASSLGPSGVETQYF
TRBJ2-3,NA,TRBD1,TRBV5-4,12,TGTGCCAGCAGTTCGGACAGGGGAACGCAGTATTTT,CASSSDRGTQYF
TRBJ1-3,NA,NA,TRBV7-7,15,TGTGCTAGCAGCCCGACTGACGGGGGGGGAAACACCATATATTTT,CASSPTDGGGNTIYF
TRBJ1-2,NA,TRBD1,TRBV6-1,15,TGTGCCAGCCGGGACAGGGTTTTAGCTAACTATGGCTACACCTTC,CASRDRVLANYGYTF
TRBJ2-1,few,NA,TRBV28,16,TGTGCCAGCAGTCCGATTGGGCGGGGACAGAGTAATGAGCAGTTCTTC,CASSPIGRGQSNEQFF
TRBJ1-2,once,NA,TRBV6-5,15,TGTGCCAGCAGTTACTCGGGCAGGGACTACTATGGCTACACCTTC,CASSYSGRDYYGYTF
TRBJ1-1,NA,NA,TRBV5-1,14,TGCGCCAGCAGCTTGTACGGGGGGAACACTGAAGCTTTCTTT,CASSLYGGNTEAFF
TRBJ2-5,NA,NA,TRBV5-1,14,TGCGCCAGCATGCCAGGCAGAACAATCGAGACCCAGTACTTC,CASMPGRTIETQYF
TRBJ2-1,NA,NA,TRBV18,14,TGTGCCAGCTCACCGTTGAGGGTGGACGATGAGCAGTTCTTC,CASSPLRVDDEQFF
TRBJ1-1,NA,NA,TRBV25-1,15,TGTGCCAGCAGTGAGTGGCAGGGCGACAACACTGAAGCTTTCTTT,CASSEWQGDNTEAFF
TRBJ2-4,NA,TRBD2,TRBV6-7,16,TGTGCCAGCAGTTACGAAGCGGGGATTATCAAAAACATTCAGTACTTC,CASSYEAGIIKNIQYF
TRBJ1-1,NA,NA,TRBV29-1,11,TGCAGCGCCCAGGAGGAGGGTGAAGCTTTCTTT,CSAQEEGEAFF
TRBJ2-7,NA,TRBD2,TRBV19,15,TGTGCCAGTAGCCGACTAGCGGGAGATACCTACGAGCAGTACTTC,CASSRLAGDTYEQYF
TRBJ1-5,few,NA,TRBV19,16,TGTGCCAGTACCCTAGGGGGGGGCGTAGGGGATCAGCCCCAGCATTTT,CASTLGGGVGDQPQHF
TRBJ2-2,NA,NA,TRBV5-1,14,TGCGCCAGCAGCTCCCCTAGCTGGACCGGGGAGCTGTTTTTT,CASSSPSWTGELFF
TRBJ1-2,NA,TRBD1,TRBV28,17,TGTGCCAGCACCTCCCCACCCGGGACAGGGGTAGACTATGGCTACACCTTC,CASTSPPGTGVDYGYTF
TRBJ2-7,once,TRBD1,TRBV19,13,TGTGCCAGTAGCCGTGGACAGGGGGGCGAGCAGTACTTC,CASSRGQGGEQYF
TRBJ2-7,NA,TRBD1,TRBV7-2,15,TGTGCCAGCAGCTACCGGACAGGGCCCTCCTACGAGCAGTACTTC,CASSYRTGPSYEQYF
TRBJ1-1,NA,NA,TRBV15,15,TGTGCCACCAGCAGAGAAGGGACTGTGAACACTGAAGCTTTCTTT,CATSREGTVNTEAFF
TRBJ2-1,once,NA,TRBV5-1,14,TGCGCCAGCAGCTTGGCGGGAAACTACAATGAGCAGTTCTTC,CASSLAGNYNEQFF
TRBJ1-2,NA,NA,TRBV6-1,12,TGTGCCAGCAGTGGCGATCTCTATGGCTACACCTTC,CASSGDLYGYTF
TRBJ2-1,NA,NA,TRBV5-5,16,TGTGCCAGCATCCCCCCAGTAGGGGGTATCTACAATGAGCAGTTCTTC,CASIPPVGGIYNEQFF
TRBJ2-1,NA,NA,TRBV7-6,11,TGTGCCAGCAGCTTTCGGGGTGAGCAATTCTTC,CASSFRGEQFF
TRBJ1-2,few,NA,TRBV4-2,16,TGTGCCAGCAGCCAAGAATTGACAGGTAAAAGGAATGGCTACACCTTC,CASSQELTGKRNGYTF
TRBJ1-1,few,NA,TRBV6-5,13,TGTGCCAGCAGATCACAGGGCTACACTGAAGCTTTCTTT,CASRSQGYTEAFF
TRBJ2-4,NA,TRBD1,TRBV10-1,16,TGCGCCAGCAGTGAGGGGACAGGGCTAGCCAAAAACATTCAGTACTTC,CASSEGTGLAKNIQYF
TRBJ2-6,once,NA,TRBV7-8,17,TGTGCCAGCAGCCCCAGACAGGTACCCTCTGGGGCCAACGTCCTGACTTTC,CASSPRQVPSGANVLTF
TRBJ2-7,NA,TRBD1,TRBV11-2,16,TGTGCCAGCAGCTTAGATCCAACAGGGGTCGTCTACGAGCAGTACTTC,CASSLDPTGVVYEQYF
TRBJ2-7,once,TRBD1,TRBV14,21,TGTGCCAGCAGCCAAGGTATCCTGACAGGGGGCCCTTCGACGACGGCCTACGAGCAGTACTTC,CASSQGILTGGPSTTAYEQYF
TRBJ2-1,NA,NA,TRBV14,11,TGTGCCAGCAGCCAGTCGAGGGAGCAGTTCTTC,CASSQSREQFF
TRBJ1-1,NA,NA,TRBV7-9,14,TGTGCCAGCAGCCCACAGGGCCTGAACACTGAAGCTTTCTTT,CASSPQGLNTEAFF